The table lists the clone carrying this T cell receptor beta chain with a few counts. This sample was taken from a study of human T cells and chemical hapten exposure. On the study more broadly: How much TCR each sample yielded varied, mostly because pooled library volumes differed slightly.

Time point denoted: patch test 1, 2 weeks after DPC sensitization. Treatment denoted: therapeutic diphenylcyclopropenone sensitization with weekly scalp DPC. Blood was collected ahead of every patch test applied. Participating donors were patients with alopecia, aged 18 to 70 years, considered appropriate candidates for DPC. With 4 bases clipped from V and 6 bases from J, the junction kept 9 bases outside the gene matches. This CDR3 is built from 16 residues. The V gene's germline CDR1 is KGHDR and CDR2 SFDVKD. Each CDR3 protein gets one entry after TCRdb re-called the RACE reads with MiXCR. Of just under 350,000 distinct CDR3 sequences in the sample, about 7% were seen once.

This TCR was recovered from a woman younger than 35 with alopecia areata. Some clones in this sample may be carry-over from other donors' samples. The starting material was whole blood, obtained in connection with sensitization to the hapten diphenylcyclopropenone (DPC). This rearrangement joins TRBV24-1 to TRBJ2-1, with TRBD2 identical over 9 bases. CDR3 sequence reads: CATSDAAGLAFNEQFF. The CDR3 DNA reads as TGTGCCACCAGTGACGCGGCCGGACTAGCGTTCAATGAGCAGTTCTTC.